Listed below are T cell receptor beta chains from one sample, sequenced in a study of control samples from healthy donors and cancer patients. TCRdb's copy holds only in-frame clones and misses some; the assay was immunoSEQ multiplex PCR. The sample shows roughly 170,000 clones, 75% to 95% of them seen only once. The sample consisted of blood. These receptors were taken from a woman aged 40 to 50 in good health. The CDR3 runs from the conserved cysteine through the conserved F or W. The order of the fields is J gene, clone size, D gene, V gene, CDR3 DNA, CDR3 protein. D genes are given only for firm matches. A clone size is listed for some rows: how often the clone was seen (once, few, many), or a class if it is expanded.

J: TRBJ2-1; size: NA; D: NA; V: TRBV19; DNA: TGTGCCAGTAGTATCTCTGCCCTTGACGGTGAGCAGTTCTTC; CDR3: CASSISALDGEQFF
J: TRBJ1-2; size: NA; D: NA; V: TRBV7-9; DNA: TGTGCCAGCAGCTTGGACGGGGAGCTGGGCTACACCTTC; CDR3: CASSLDGELGYTF
J: TRBJ2-5; size: few; D: NA; V: TRBV5-6; DNA: TGTGCCAGCAGCTTTTTACAGGGAGGCGGGGAGACCCAGTACTTC; CDR3: CASSFLQGGGETQYF
J: TRBJ2-2; size: NA; D: NA; V: TRBV19; DNA: TGTGCCAGTCAGTCCTACACCGGGGAGCTGTTTTTT; CDR3: CASQSYTGELFF
J: TRBJ2-2; size: few; D: TRBD2; V: TRBV7-2; DNA: TGTGCCAGCAGCTTATGGGCTAGCGGGGGGCCCGCGAACACCGGGGAGCTGTTTTTT; CDR3: CASSLWASGGPANTGELFF
J: TRBJ2-7; size: few; D: NA; V: TRBV3-1/TRBV3-2; DNA: TGTGCCAGCAGCCAAGTACCAGGGGCGCAGTACTTC; CDR3: CASSQVPGAQYF
J: TRBJ2-5; size: NA; D: NA; V: TRBV27; DNA: TGTGCCAGCAGTTCTTTGGGGGGAACGAAGACCCAGTACTTC; CDR3: CASSSLGGTKTQYF
J: TRBJ1-1; size: NA; D: TRBD1; V: TRBV10-3; DNA: TGTGCCATGCGGACAGGGGAAACTGAAGCTTTCTTT; CDR3: CAMRTGETEAFF
J: TRBJ2-2; size: NA; D: TRBD1; V: TRBV6-5; DNA: TGTGCCAGCAGTTCCCCTGGGACAGGATCCGGGGAGCTGTTTTTT; CDR3: CASSSPGTGSGELFF
J: TRBJ2-3; size: NA; D: NA; V: TRBV10-1; DNA: TGCGCCAGCATGGCTCCTGGCACAGATACGCAGTATTTT; CDR3: CASMAPGTDTQYF
J: TRBJ1-1; size: NA; D: NA; V: TRBV4-1; DNA: TGCGCCAGCAGCCAAGTGGACGGGAACACTGAAGCTTTCTTT; CDR3: CASSQVDGNTEAFF
J: TRBJ1-1; size: once; D: NA; V: TRBV6-1; DNA: TGTGCCAGCAGTGAAGCGGCAGGGGCGAACACTGAAGCTTTCTTT; CDR3: CASSEAAGANTEAFF
J: TRBJ1-2; size: NA; D: NA; V: TRBV5-1; DNA: TGCGCCAGCAGCTTGGGTTATAACTATGGCTACACCTTC; CDR3: CASSLGYNYGYTF
J: TRBJ1-1; size: NA; D: TRBD1; V: TRBV6-5; DNA: TGTGCCAGCAGCCCAGACGGACAGGCGGGGACTGAAGCTTTCTTT; CDR3: CASSPDGQAGTEAFF
J: TRBJ2-1; size: NA; D: NA; V: TRBV19; DNA: TGTGCCAGTAGTATTTTGGACCCTTACAATGAGCAGTTCTTC; CDR3: CASSILDPYNEQFF
J: TRBJ2-1; size: NA; D: NA; V: TRBV7-6; DNA: TGTGCCAGCAGCTTAGAGGGCCTGCACAATGAGCAGTTCTTC; CDR3: CASSLEGLHNEQFF
J: TRBJ2-1; size: NA; D: NA; V: TRBV12-3/TRBV12-4; DNA: TGTGCCAGCAGTTTAGGCAACTACAATGAGCAGTTCTTC; CDR3: CASSLGNYNEQFF
J: TRBJ2-2; size: NA; D: NA; V: TRBV7-6; DNA: TGTGCCAGCAGCTTAGCCTTCCTCTCAGGGGTCGCGAACACCGGGGAGCTGTTTTTT; CDR3: CASSLAFLSGVANTGELFF
J: TRBJ2-3; size: NA; D: TRBD1; V: TRBV9; DNA: TGTGCCAGCAGCGTATTTCCGGGTAGGGGACAGGGACAGACAGATACGCAGTATTTT; CDR3: CASSVFPGRGQGQTDTQYF
J: TRBJ1-1; size: NA; D: NA; V: TRBV9; DNA: TGTGCCAGCAGCATGACAGGTATGAACACTGAAGCTTTCTTT; CDR3: CASSMTGMNTEAFF
J: TRBJ2-4; size: NA; D: NA; V: TRBV5-6; DNA: TGTGCCAGCAGCTTGGACGGTGGGAGAAAAAACATTCAGTACTTC; CDR3: CASSLDGGRKNIQYF
J: TRBJ1-1; size: NA; D: NA; V: TRBV5-4; DNA: TGTGCCAGCAGCTTGGCTCGGGCGAACACTGAAGCTTTCTTT; CDR3: CASSLARANTEAFF
J: TRBJ1-1; size: once; D: TRBD1; V: TRBV19; DNA: TGTGCCAGTAGTACTCAGGGGGGGTTGAACACTGAAGCTTTCTTT; CDR3: CASSTQGGLNTEAFF
J: TRBJ1-4; size: NA; D: NA; V: TRBV5-1; DNA: TGCGCCAGCAGACAGAATGAAAAACTGTTTTTT; CDR3: CASRQNEKLFF
J: TRBJ1-2; size: NA; D: TRBD1; V: TRBV5-4; DNA: TGTGCCAGCAGCCTGCGGACAGGGCAGCACTATGGCTACACCTTC; CDR3: CASSLRTGQHYGYTF
J: TRBJ2-3; size: NA; D: TRBD2; V: TRBV5-8; DNA: TGTGCCAGCAGCAGATATGCGGGGGGGATCACTAGCACAGATACGCAGTATTTT; CDR3: CASSRYAGGITSTDTQYF
J: TRBJ2-7; size: NA; D: NA; V: TRBV5-1; DNA: TGCGCCAGCAGCCCGCGGGGCTACGAGCAGTACTTC; CDR3: CASSPRGYEQYF
J: TRBJ1-2; size: NA; D: TRBD1; V: TRBV2; DNA: TGTGCCAGCAGTGAAGCGATGGACAGGGTCTGGGACTATGGCTACACCTTC; CDR3: CASSEAMDRVWDYGYTF
J: TRBJ2-7; size: NA; D: NA; V: TRBV18; DNA: TGTGCCAGCTCACCTACGACAGGCCTTTACGAGCAGTACTTC; CDR3: CASSPTTGLYEQYF
J: TRBJ1-2; size: NA; D: NA; V: TRBV7-2; DNA: TGTGCCAGCAGCTCCACAATCGGGGACTTCTATGGCTACACCTTC; CDR3: CASSSTIGDFYGYTF
J: TRBJ1-6; size: NA; D: NA; V: TRBV18; DNA: TGTGCCAGCTCACCGACGAAGGGTCAAAATAATTCACCCCTCCACTTT; CDR3: CASSPTKGQNNSPLHF
J: TRBJ2-3; size: NA; D: NA; V: TRBV3-1/TRBV3-2; DNA: TGTGCCAGCAGCCAAGTGGGCGGTACCCGGACAGATACGCAGTATTTT; CDR3: CASSQVGGTRTDTQYF
J: TRBJ2-2; size: NA; D: NA; V: TRBV7-6; DNA: TGTGCCAGCAGCAGAATACAGGGCGGAGGGGAGCTGTTTTTT; CDR3: CASSRIQGGGELFF
J: TRBJ2-7; size: NA; D: NA; V: TRBV4-1; DNA: TGCGCCAGCAGCCCTTCGGGGGGCCTCTCCTACGAGCAGTACTTC; CDR3: CASSPSGGLSYEQYF
J: TRBJ1-4; size: NA; D: NA; V: TRBV25-1; DNA: TGTGCCAGCAGTACCCTCTTGGGGGTAGGCGAAAAACTGTTTTTT; CDR3: CASSTLLGVGEKLFF
J: TRBJ2-7; size: NA; D: NA; V: TRBV4-1; DNA: TGCGCCAGCAGCCAAGAAAGTTGGCTTGAGCAGTACTTC; CDR3: CASSQESWLEQYF
J: TRBJ2-1; size: NA; D: NA; V: TRBV4-1; DNA: TGCGCCAGCAGCCTCTCCCCGCGTTTGGGGGGGGCCGATGAGCAGTTCTTC; CDR3: CASSLSPRLGGADEQFF
J: TRBJ2-3; size: NA; D: NA; V: TRBV20-1; DNA: TGCAGTGCCACCTTGGCAGATACGCAGTATTTT; CDR3: CSATLADTQYF
J: TRBJ1-3; size: NA; D: NA; V: TRBV28; DNA: TGTGCCAGCAGTTTTGAGGCCTCGGGCGGAAACACCATATATTTT; CDR3: CASSFEASGGNTIYF
J: TRBJ2-2; size: NA; D: TRBD2; V: TRBV5-1; DNA: TGCGCCAGCAGCTTGGGCGGGACTAGCGGGCCCGGGGAGCTGTTTTTT; CDR3: CASSLGGTSGPGELFF
J: TRBJ2-1; size: NA; D: NA; V: TRBV7-9; DNA: TGTGCCAGCAGCTCTAACACTCGTGGGCGGGGCGATATTTATGAGCAGTTCTTC; CDR3: CASSSNTRGRGDIYEQFF